The sequence of this T cell receptor (beta chain) was determined in a study of T cell changes during pregnancy in multiple sclerosis. This CDR3 has 16 residues. Trimming removed 0 bases from V and 4 bases from J; junction bases left unmatched: 6. Germline CDR1 SGHRS, CDR2 YFSETQ. Repertoires were generated with immunoSEQ multiplex PCR, while TCRdb's copy carries only in-frame clones and drops some. The sample lists roughly 85,000 clones, approximately 91% occurring once. The receptor was isolated from a female donor with multiple sclerosis, enrolled in a pregnancy study. The specimen comprised peripheral blood, sampled in the first trimester of pregnancy. The chain combines TRBV5-1 with TRBJ2-3; 9 bases line up with TRBD2. In DNA, the CDR3 is TGCGCCAGCAGCTTGGGACTAGCGGTGAATGCAGATACGCAGTATTTT. Amino acid sequence: CASSLGLAVNADTQYF. The full variable domain, rest sourced from reference TRBV5-1 and TRBJ2-3, is KAGVTQTPRYLIKTRGQQVTLSCSPISGHRSVSWYQQTPGQGLQFLFEYFSETQRNKGNFPGRFSGRQFSNSRSEMNVSTLELGDSALYLCASSLGLAVNADTQYFGPGTRLTVL.